The 4 T cell receptor beta chains below all came from one sample that was sequenced in a study of blood T cell repertoires in COVID-19. Here immunoSEQ multiplex PCR was the method, and the copy in TCRdb shows in-frame clones only, minus some. There are 200,000 to 250,000 clones in the sample; roughly 86% occur only once, and around 7.3% lies in the top ten. Sequenced material: peripheral blood. These receptor sequences come from a woman in her seventies with active or convalescent COVID-19.

The chain links TRBV3-1 (or the pseudogene TRBV3-2) to TRBJ2-7; D is perhaps TRBD1 (5 bases). Germline V gene data show CDR1 as LGHDT and CDR2 as YNNKEL (reference sequence). Between the trimmed V and J ends, which lost 2 bases and 3 bases, there was a span of 8 bases. The CDR3 has 13 residues. In nucleotides, the CDR3 is TGTGCCAGCAGCCAACAAGGGGTCTACGAGCAGTACTTC. This encodes CASSQQGVYEQYF.

This sequence joins TRBV25-1 and TRBJ2-1; D remains unclear. With 3 bases removed from V and 6 bases from J, the gap between germline ends came to 9 bases. The CDR3 consists of 13 residues. From germline, CDR1 is MGHDK and CDR2 SYGVNS. The CDR3 bases are TGTGCCAGCAGTGATTCCTATCCCAATGAGCAGTTCTTC. This codes for CASSDSYPNEQFF. The full variable domain, with the rest looked up from reference TRBV25-1 and TRBJ2-1, is EADIYQTPRYLVIGTGKKITLECSQTMGHDKMYWYQQDPGMELHLIHYSYGVNSTEKGDLSSESTVSRIRTEHFPLTLESARPSHTSQYLCASSDSYPNEQFFGPGTRLTVL.

This clone is a singleton in its sample. This rearrangement joins TRBV6-5 to TRBJ1-3; D remains ambiguous. The length of the CDR3 is 11 residues. V dropped 7 bases and J dropped 8 bases, with 9 bases sitting between them. Germline-derived CDR1 and CDR2 are MNHEY and SVGAGI. CDR3 sequence: CASIRGDTIYF. The CDR3 bases are TGTGCCAGCATCCGCGGGGACACCATATATTTT.

CDR3 sequence reads: CASSQERRGSETQYF. The CDR3 DNA reads as TGTGCCAGCAGCCAAGAGAGGCGGGGGAGCGAGACCCAGTACTTC. The chain carries TRBV3-1 (or the pseudogene TRBV3-2) and TRBJ2-5; 7 bases are shared with TRBD2. This CDR3 spans 15 amino acids. Losses at the gene ends were 0 bases for V and 5 bases for J; bases not matched to a gene: 6. In germline, CDR1 is LGHDT, CDR2 YNNKEL (reference sequence).